The rows below give T cell receptor beta chains drawn from one sample of a study of blood T cell repertoires in COVID-19. Repertoires were generated with immunoSEQ multiplex PCR, while TCRdb's copy carries only in-frame clones and drops some. Among 150,000 to 200,000 clones listed, almost 85% were seen once. Input material: peripheral blood. These receptors came from a woman aged 80 or over with COVID-19, enrolled during active disease. Both conserved end residues are part of each CDR3. A D gene is named only where the DNA matches it firmly. Only some rows state a clone size, as once, few, many or a class for expanded clones.

>15|NA|TRBV7-8|TRBJ1-2|NA
CASSNRRGANYGYTF
TGTGCCAGCAGCAACCGCCGGGGGGCTAACTATGGCTACACCTTC
>16|TRBD1|TRBV7-8|TRBJ1-5|NA
CASSPGTGGSNQPQHF
TGTGCCAGCAGCCCCGGGACAGGGGGCAGCAATCAGCCCCAGCATTTT
>12|NA|TRBV6-5|TRBJ1-4|NA
CASSPRPEKLFF
TGTGCCAGCAGCCCCAGGCCCGAAAAACTGTTTTTT
>16|NA|TRBV10-3|TRBJ2-1|NA
CAMGGRGADSYNEQFF
TGTGCCATGGGGGGTCGCGGGGCCGACTCCTACAATGAGCAGTTCTTC
>13|TRBD1|TRBV27|TRBJ1-5|NA
CASSRQGNQPQHF
TGTGCCAGCAGCCGACAGGGGAATCAGCCCCAGCATTTT
>14|TRBD1|TRBV6-5|TRBJ2-1|NA
CASSYFTGVYEQFF
TGTGCCAGCAGTTACTTTACAGGGGTCTATGAGCAGTTCTTC
>13|TRBD1|TRBV19|TRBJ1-2|NA
CASSTGTGLDYTF
TGTGCCAGCTCGACCGGGACAGGTCTCGACTACACCTTC
>13|NA|TRBV21-1|TRBJ1-2|NA
CASTKRGNYGYTF
TGTGCCAGCACCAAAAGAGGGAACTATGGCTACACCTTC
>18|NA|TRBV21-1|TRBJ2-6|NA
CASSKRGGPRPGANVLTF
TGTGCCAGCAGCAAAAGGGGCGGCCCTAGGCCCGGGGCCAACGTCCTGACTTTC
>13|NA|TRBV12-3/TRBV12-4|TRBJ1-5|NA
CASSDRFNQPQHF
TGTGCCAGCAGCGACAGATTCAATCAGCCCCAGCATTTT
>17|NA|TRBV9|TRBJ2-7|NA
CASSVGPLTGGQREQYF
TGTGCCAGCAGCGTAGGTCCCCTTACCGGGGGGCAGAGGGAGCAGTACTTC
>18|TRBD1|TRBV4-1|TRBJ1-1|NA
CASSHPSGQGTMNTEAFF
TGCGCCAGCAGCCATCCCTCAGGACAGGGGACGATGAACACTGAAGCTTTCTTT
>12|NA|TRBV6-1|TRBJ1-2|few
CASSERGLGYTF
TGTGCCAGCAGTGAAAGGGGATTAGGCTACACCTTC
>19|NA|TRBV7-3|TRBJ1-1|NA
CASSLTPPNRVRMNTEAFF
TGTGCCAGCAGCTTAACGCCCCCCAACAGGGTTAGAATGAACACTGAAGCTTTCTTT
>18|TRBD1|TRBV7-9|TRBJ2-2|NA
CASSITPRGQGDTGELFF
TGTGCCAGCAGCATTACCCCCCGGGGACAGGGGGACACCGGGGAGCTGTTTTTT
>17|TRBD1|TRBV3-1/TRBV3-2|TRBJ1-6|NA
CASSQGQGALSNSPLHF
TGTGCCAGCAGCCAGGGACAGGGGGCGCTTTCTAATTCACCCCTCCACTTT
>16|TRBD1|TRBV4-2|TRBJ1-1|NA
CASSQDLGQVNTEAFF
TGTGCCAGCAGCCAGGACTTGGGACAGGTAAACACTGAAGCTTTCTTT
>13|NA|TRBV4-3|TRBJ1-6|NA
CASSIRGGSPLHF
TGCGCCAGCAGCATCAGGGGCGGGTCACCCCTCCACTTT
>15|NA|TRBV5-1|TRBJ1-1|NA
CASSLTGKKNTEAFF
TGCGCCAGCAGCTTGACAGGGAAGAAGAACACTGAAGCTTTCTTT
>17|TRBD2|TRBV2|TRBJ2-7|NA
CASSEAFLRTSGNKQYF
TGTGCCAGCAGTGAAGCGTTTCTCCGGACTAGCGGGAACAAGCAGTACTTC
>12|NA|TRBV30|TRBJ2-4|NA
CAWGKNRVGQYF
TGTGCCTGGGGTAAGAACAGGGTCGGCCAGTACTTC
>18|TRBD2|TRBV13|TRBJ2-3|NA
CASSLRTSGGPLTDTQYF
TGTGCCAGCAGCTTAAGGACTAGCGGGGGCCCGCTCACAGATACGCAGTATTTT
>16|TRBD1|TRBV18|TRBJ1-4|NA
CASSPEQGATNEKLFF
TGTGCCAGCTCACCGGAACAGGGGGCAACTAATGAAAAACTGTTTTTT
>14|NA|TRBV9|TRBJ1-6|NA
CASSEGANNSPLHF
TGTGCCAGCAGCGAGGGAGCTAATAATTCACCCCTCCACTTT
>14|NA|TRBV6-5|TRBJ1-2|NA
CASSFGTDQGGYTF
TGTGCCAGCAGTTTTGGGACGGATCAGGGGGGCTACACCTTC
>15|TRBD1|TRBV11-2|TRBJ1-3|NA
CASSSRGFKENTIYF
TGTGCCAGCAGCTCCAGGGGGTTTAAGGAAAACACCATATATTTT
>15|NA|TRBV7-2|TRBJ2-3|once
CASSLAPTTRDTQYF
TGTGCCAGCAGCTTAGCGCCTACCACGAGGGATACGCAGTATTTT
>14|TRBD2|TRBV5-4|TRBJ2-7|NA
CASSSGLAGLGETF
TGTGCCAGCAGCTCGGGACTAGCGGGACTCGGCGAGACCTTC
>12|NA|TRBV29-1|TRBJ2-3|NA
CSVVESTDTQYF
TGCAGCGTCGTAGAGAGCACAGATACGCAGTATTTT
>14|TRBD2|TRBV28|TRBJ2-5|NA
CASWTSLLGETQYF
TGTGCCAGCTGGACTAGCCTTTTAGGCGAGACCCAGTACTTC
>15|NA|TRBV24-1|TRBJ2-5|NA
CATSDVRGGQETQYF
TGTGCCACCAGTGACGTAAGGGGTGGCCAAGAGACCCAGTACTTC
>14|NA|TRBV2|TRBJ2-3|once
CASNLGQSTDTQYF
TGTGCCAGCAACCTTGGACAAAGCACAGATACGCAGTATTTT
>14|NA|TRBV9|TRBJ2-5|NA
CASSGASLRETQYF
TGTGCCAGCAGCGGGGCTAGCTTGAGAGAGACCCAGTACTTC
>14|NA|TRBV6-6|TRBJ1-5|once
CASSYSGGSQPQHF
TGTGCCAGCAGTTACTCGGGAGGGTCTCAGCCCCAGCATTTT
>11|NA|TRBV20-1|TRBJ1-2|NA
CSARDRSGYTF
TGCAGTGCTAGAGATAGGAGTGGCTACACCTTC
>15|NA|TRBV6-5|TRBJ2-7|NA
CASSPRGGGPLEQYF
TGTGCCAGCAGCCCGAGGGGGGGAGGACCTCTCGAGCAGTACTTC
>14|NA|TRBV18|TRBJ1-4|NA
CASSPPQGIGQLFF
TGTGCCAGCTCACCACCGCAGGGGATAGGGCAACTGTTTTTT
>19|TRBD1|TRBV14|TRBJ2-6|NA
CASSHYRQGIGSGANVLTF
TGTGCCAGCAGCCACTATAGACAGGGGATCGGCTCTGGGGCCAACGTCCTGACTTTC
>15|NA|TRBV5-1|TRBJ2-6|NA
CASSLAVSGANVLTF
TGCGCCAGCAGCTTGGCCGTTTCCGGGGCCAACGTCCTGACTTTC
>14|NA|TRBV6-2/TRBV6-3|TRBJ2-1|few
CASSPRGTRYEQFF
TGTGCCAGCAGCCCTCGCGGGACTCGTTATGAGCAGTTCTTC
>14|TRBD2|TRBV7-7|TRBJ2-5|few
CASSLAGLSETQYF
TGTGCTAGCAGCTTAGCGGGGCTTAGCGAGACCCAGTACTTC
>15|NA|TRBV19|TRBJ1-2|NA
CASSSPGGAEYGYTF
TGTGCCAGTAGTAGCCCGGGCGGAGCGGAGTATGGCTACACCTTC
>14|TRBD1|TRBV7-9|TRBJ1-1|once
CASSLNRGLAEAFF
TGTGCCAGCAGCTTGAACAGGGGGCTGGCTGAAGCTTTCTTT
>12|NA|TRBV2|TRBJ1-4|NA
CASLATNEKLFF
TGTGCCAGCCTTGCAACTAATGAAAAACTGTTTTTT
>16|TRBD2|TRBV6-2/TRBV6-3|TRBJ2-7|NA
CASSPRLAGDPYEQYF
TGTGCCAGCAGTCCCAGACTAGCGGGAGATCCTTACGAGCAGTACTTC
>12|TRBD2|TRBV2|TRBJ2-7|NA
CASLAGVYEQYF
TGTGCCAGCTTGGCGGGAGTCTACGAGCAGTACTTC
>17|TRBD2|TRBV5-1|TRBJ2-1|NA
CASSAGLAGGSLDEQFF
TGCGCCAGCAGCGCGGGACTAGCGGGAGGGTCCCTGGATGAGCAGTTCTTC
>13|NA|TRBV28|TRBJ2-1|NA
CASSLDSYNEQFF
TGTGCCAGCAGTCTCGACAGCTACAATGAGCAGTTCTTC
>17|TRBD2|TRBV7-9|TRBJ2-7|NA
CASSSTSGRASSREQYF
TGTGCCAGCAGCTCGACTAGCGGGAGGGCAAGTTCTCGCGAGCAGTACTTC
>14|NA|TRBV18|TRBJ2-1|once
CASSPGNRVNEQFF
TGTGCCAGCTCACCAGGGAACAGGGTAAATGAGCAGTTCTTC